What follows are 3 T cell receptor beta chains derived from one specimen sequenced in a study of blood T cell repertoires in COVID-19 (TCRdb year 2020). The library was made by the immunoSEQ multiplex PCR assay. As stored in TCRdb, this immuneACCESS dataset retains in-frame rearrangements with V and J assigned. A fraction of the clones does not appear; measured against another copy, unresolved V genes explain less than half of the discrepancy, and the remainder lacks a known reason. Across this sample there are fewer than 300,000 clones, with roughly 91% seen only once. The ten largest clones take up around 0.88% of the sample. Input material: peripheral blood. These receptors all stem from a man aged 25-45 years with acute or convalescent COVID-19.

This clone was seen just once. This sequence joins TRBV3-1 (or the pseudogene TRBV3-2) and TRBJ2-7; D call uncertain. Germline V lookup: CDR1 LGHDT, CDR2 YNNKEL (reference sequence). The V end was cut by 5 bases, the J end by 2 bases, with 13 bases between. The CDR3 has 14 amino acids. CDR3 nucleotide sequence: TGTGCCAGCAGCGGCGAACGACAACCCTACGAGCAGTACTTC. This codes for CASSGERQPYEQYF.

The count of this clone is one. This rearrangement joins TRBV11-2 to TRBJ2-2; TRBD2 agrees at 7 bases. V shed 2 bases and J 8 bases; nucleotides not matched to a gene: 5. The CDR3 has 14 amino acids. Germline V gene lookup returns CDR1 SGHAT and CDR2 FQNNGV. This CDR3 is CASSLWAREGELFF. The CDR3 coding sequence is TGTGCCAGCAGCTTATGGGCGCGGGAGGGGGAGCTGTTTTTT.

The chain carries TRBV7-6 and TRBJ2-1; 8 positions agree with TRBD2. V shed 0 bases, J shed 9 bases, and the junction held 10 bases outside the gene matches. This CDR3 contains 16 residues. Germline V gives CDR1 SGHVS, CDR2 FNYEAQ. The CDR3 here is CASSLAILAGGREQFF. The CDR3 DNA is TGTGCCAGCAGCTTAGCGATCCTGGCGGGAGGACGTGAGCAGTTCTTC. The variable domain in full, completed from reference TRBV7-6 and TRBJ2-1, reads GAGVSQSPRYKVTKRGQDVALRCDPISGHVSLYWYRQALGQGPEFLTYFNYEAQQDKSGLPNDRFSAERPEGSISTLTIQRTEQRDSAMYRCASSLAILAGGREQFFGPGTRLTVL.